This T cell receptor beta chain emerged from a study of T cell repertoires in cytomegalovirus infection. About the research overall: Researchers turned to recently identified HLA-C-restricted CMV epitopes as well as well-studied HLA-B-restricted ones. CMV infection plus the matching HLA type was flagged by public TCR beta signatures.

Findings and limits, study-wide: It was HLA-C-restricted CMV-specific TCR beta clonotypes that dominated the response ex vivo.

This clonotype has a handful of counts. Antigen unknown. TCRdb passed the reads through MiXCR, listing each CDR3 protein once. The data contain about 770,000 distinct CDR3 sequences, approximately 32% of them singletons. Sequences were derived from cultured CD8+ T cells from PBMCs, sampled from culture after CMV antigen stimulation. The source is a human donor in good health (CMV status not recorded). Some clones in this sample may be carry-over from other donors' samples.

CDR3 sequence reads: CASSRPLGGGPSDTQYF. DNA for the CDR3: TGTGCCAGCAGCCGTCCCCTCGGCGGGGGGCCTTCAGATACGCAGTATTTT. The chain links TRBV3-1 to TRBJ2-3, with 8 positions matching TRBD2. The length of the CDR3 is 17 residues. The V segment lost 4 bases and the J segment 4 bases; nucleotides outside the gene matches: 13. Per germline, CDR1 LGHDT and CDR2 YNNKEL (reference sequence).